These T cell receptor beta chains were read from a single sample in a study of monozygotic twins with inflammatory bowel disease. No DNA is given; TCRdb re-called the 5' RACE reads and lists each CDR3 protein once. In all, the sample yields 350,000 to 500,000 distinct CDR3 sequences. Sequencing was carried out using blood. These receptors originate from a human donor with ulcerative colitis or Crohn's disease, or a healthy co-twin of an affected twin (not recorded which). Both conserved end residues are part of each CDR3.

v_call: TRBV13
j_call: TRBJ2-3
cdr3_aa: CASSSTRTTDTQYF

v_call: TRBV5-1
j_call: TRBJ2-2
cdr3_aa: CASTGVLDNTGELFF

v_call: TRBV7-2
j_call: TRBJ1-5
cdr3_aa: CASSSGGGLGYQPQHF

v_call: TRBV5-1
j_call: TRBJ2-3
cdr3_aa: CASSSMIGSDMQYF

v_call: TRBV7-6
j_call: TRBJ2-2
cdr3_aa: CASSSDPTGELFF

v_call: TRBV7-2
j_call: TRBJ2-4
cdr3_aa: CASSLVGKNIQYF

v_call: TRBV9
j_call: TRBJ2-7
cdr3_aa: CASSVGGDSRLQYF

v_call: TRBV2
j_call: TRBJ2-5
cdr3_aa: CASSALRQGRETQYF

v_call: TRBV19
j_call: TRBJ1-1
cdr3_aa: CASSIVVAGQMNTEAFF

v_call: TRBV4-2
j_call: TRBJ2-1
cdr3_aa: CASSPYYLSYNEQFF

v_call: TRBV3-1
j_call: TRBJ2-7
cdr3_aa: CASSQAGAAKGEQYF

v_call: TRBV10-3
j_call: TRBJ1-1
cdr3_aa: CAFRVDRGTEAFF

v_call: TRBV5-1
j_call: TRBJ1-4
cdr3_aa: CASSLEAGMFEKLFF

v_call: TRBV12-3/TRBV12-4
j_call: TRBJ1-1
cdr3_aa: CASTPWGGSNTEAFF

v_call: TRBV6-5
j_call: TRBJ1-3
cdr3_aa: CASSYRDSAGNTIYF

v_call: TRBV6-5
j_call: TRBJ1-1
cdr3_aa: CASRRAQNTEAFF

v_call: TRBV6-1
j_call: TRBJ2-7
cdr3_aa: CASTLTGGSFYEQYF

v_call: TRBV14
j_call: TRBJ2-1
cdr3_aa: CASSQIRTGYHEQFF

v_call: TRBV29-1
j_call: TRBJ1-1
cdr3_aa: CSVESVGDTEAFF